Given below is one TCR beta chain in context. Its antigen is currently unknown. V was clipped by 6 bases and J by 0 bases, with 10 bases between them. This CDR3 has 15 amino acids. CDR1 and CDR2 (germline): KGHDR, SFDVKD. Total RNA was extracted from unfractionated whole blood. This record belongs to a study of human T cells and chemical hapten exposure. Study background: Yields of TCR per sample differed, chiefly owing to small differences in pooled library volume.

The study's findings and limits: After DPC sensitization, TCRs above 1 in 1000 frequency showed no change.

Separate cDNA molecules received unique molecular identifiers, which the library attached to them. A single record per CDR3 protein comes from TCRdb applying MiXCR to the 5' RACE reads. The sample has about 81,000 distinct CDR3 sequences, about 16% seen once. This clonotype was obtained from a female donor in good health. This rearrangement joins TRBV24-1 to TRBJ2-2; D gene unclear. The CDR3 coding sequence is TGTGCCACCAGTAGTACGGTCCCGAACACCGGGGAGCTGTTTTTT. Translating it yields CATSSTVPNTGELFF.